Following are 22 T cell receptor beta chains from one sample sequenced in a study of blood T cell repertoires in COVID-19. TCRdb's copy holds only in-frame clones and misses some; the assay was immunoSEQ multiplex PCR. This sample has under 200,000 clones, with over 75% found just once. Sequencing was carried out using peripheral blood. These receptors were obtained from a woman over 75 with acute or convalescent COVID-19.

The chain is built from TRBV9 and TRBJ2-7; no clear D gene. The germline CDR1 and CDR2 sequences are SGDLS and YYNGEE. This CDR3 comprises 14 residues. V was pared by 0 bases and J by 7 bases, with 14 bases between. The chain's CDR3 is CASSVGRSHGEQYF. The CDR3, as DNA: TGTGCCAGCAGCGTAGGGCGCTCCCACGGGGAGCAGTACTTC.

The CDR3 is CASSQDRSTDTQYF. The CDR3 DNA sequence: TGTGCCAGCAGCCAAGATCGTTCGACAGATACGCAGTATTTT. V is TRBV4-2 and J is TRBJ2-3; no firm D call. The CDR3 is 14 amino acids. CDR1 and CDR2 from the germline V gene are LGHNA and YNFKEQ. Trimming removed 0 bases at V and 3 bases at J, with 7 bases between.

The chain couples TRBV12-3 or TRBV12-4 to TRBJ1-5; D call uncertain. V gave up 6 bases and J gave up 7 bases, with 10 bases separating them. The CDR3 loop spans 12 amino acids. The CDR3 here is CASSYRSQPQHF. As DNA, the CDR3 is TGTGCCAGCAGCTACCGGAGCCAGCCCCAGCATTTT.

V is TRBV3-1 (or the pseudogene TRBV3-2) and J is TRBJ1-2; possibly TRBD1 for D (5 bases). This CDR3 has 14 amino acids. V lost 0 bases and J lost 7, with 12 bases in between. The germline gives CDR1 LGHDT, CDR2 YNNKEL (reference sequence). This CDR3 is CASSQDEGRAGYTF. CDR3 in DNA: TGTGCCAGCAGCCAAGATGAAGGCAGGGCTGGCTACACCTTC.

The chain carries TRBV30 and TRBJ1-2; TRBD1 is a possible D gene (5 bases). Per the germline V gene, CDR1 is GTSNPN and CDR2 is SVGIG (reference sequence). V gave up 6 bases and J gave up 4 bases, with 18 bases separating them. This CDR3 region has 14 residues. This chain's CDR3 is CACIAGNSFYGYTF. Written as DNA, the CDR3 is TGTGCCTGTATCGCAGGGAACTCCTTCTATGGCTACACCTTC.

The genes are TRBV5-1 and TRBJ2-4; 10 positions agree with TRBD2. The CDR3 spans 16 residues. The V segment lost 5 bases and the J segment 0 bases; nucleotides outside the gene matches: 5. CDR1 is SGHRS and CDR2 is YFSETQ in the germline V gene. The CDR3 sequence is CASRDSGGLAKNIQYF. CDR3 nucleotide sequence: TGCGCCAGCAGGGATAGCGGGGGGCTAGCCAAAAACATTCAGTACTTC.

This clone came up a few times. The chain has TRBV25-1 and TRBJ2-3, with a weak D call TRBD1 (5 bases). The CDR3 extends over 16 amino acids. In germline, CDR1 is MGHDK, CDR2 SYGVNS. Trimming took 5 bases from V and 0 from J, leaving 15 bases between them. The DNA for the CDR3 is TGTGCCAGCAGTTTCACGTGGACAACTAGCACAGATACGCAGTATTTT. This gives the protein CASSFTWTTSTDTQYF.

This chain links TRBV7-9 with TRBJ2-3; 9 nucleotides match TRBD2. CDR1 is SEHNR and CDR2 is FQNEAQ in the germline V gene (reference sequence). The CDR3 totals 17 residues. The trim removed 0 bases at V and 6 bases at J, leaving 10 bases unmatched. The CDR3 DNA follows: TGTGCCAGCAGCTTAGCGTGGATAGCGGGGGTTGGGGATACGCAGTATTTT. This codes for CASSLAWIAGVGDTQYF.

The chain recombines TRBV20-1 with TRBJ1-2; weak D call: TRBD1 (5 bases). There are 11 residues in the CDR3. CDR1 and CDR2 (germline): DFQATT, SNEGSKA (reference sequence). CDR3 in amino acids: CVTDSPYGYTF. The CDR3 DNA is TGCGTAACCGACAGTCCCTATGGCTACACCTTC.

The rearrangement joins TRBV10-1 to TRBJ1-1; 7 bases line up with TRBD1. CDR3 length equals 15 residues. The germline CDR1 and CDR2 sequences are WNHNN and SYGVQD (reference sequence). The ends lost 4 bases at V and 1 base at J; junction bases unmatched: 6. CDR3 nucleotide sequence: TGCGCCAGCAGTGGACAGGGAGTTCCGAACACTGAAGCTTTCTTT. This sequence encodes CASSGQGVPNTEAFF.

This clone appeared once. V gene TRBV5-1 combines with J gene TRBJ2-7; 12 bases map to TRBD2. With V trimmed by 1 base and J by 5 bases, 7 bases remained unmatched. CDR1 is SGHRS and CDR2 is YFSETQ in the germline V gene. The CDR3 is 16 residues long. CDR3 loop: CASSLRLAGEGHEQYF. The CDR3 DNA sequence: TGCGCCAGCAGCTTGAGACTAGCGGGAGAGGGCCACGAGCAGTACTTC.

The chain links TRBV25-1 to TRBJ2-5; D perhaps matches TRBD2 (6 bases). Trimming left V 6 bases short and J 0 bases short, with 14 bases between. Germline V gene lookup returns CDR1 MGHDK and CDR2 SYGVNS. This CDR3 region has 15 residues. As DNA, the CDR3 is TGTGCCAGCAGGGCTCCGTGGAGGGACCAAGAGACCCAGTACTTC. It translates to CASRAPWRDQETQYF.

V is TRBV15 and J is TRBJ2-3; D is unclear. This CDR3 region has 13 residues. V lost 0 bases and J 5 bases, leaving 6 bases between the germline ends. From germline, CDR1 is LNHNV and CDR2 YYDKDF (reference sequence). CDR3 nucleotides: TGTGCCACCAGCAGAGATCCCAGAGATACGCAGTATTTT. The encoded protein is CATSRDPRDTQYF.

V and J are TRBV9 and TRBJ1-2; D remains ambiguous. The length of the CDR3 is 13 residues. V lost 3 bases and J lost 3, with 9 bases in between. CDR1 SGDLS and CDR2 YYNGEE come from the germline V gene. The CDR3: CASSGRVHYGYTF. The CDR3, as DNA: TGTGCCAGCAGCGGCCGCGTCCACTATGGCTACACCTTC.

The sample holds one count of this clone. The J gene is TRBJ2-7, the V gene TRBV29-1, with 8 bases aligning to TRBD2. V shed 7 bases, J shed 7 bases, and the junction held 24 bases outside the gene matches. The germline V gene has CDR1 SQVTM and CDR2 ANQGSEA. The CDR3 loop spans 17 amino acids. CDR3 in amino acids: CSAADPPLKRGSGEQYF. CDR3 DNA sequence: TGCAGCGCCGCGGACCCCCCGTTGAAGCGGGGGTCGGGTGAGCAGTACTTC.

V gene TRBV3-1 (or the pseudogene TRBV3-2) combines with J gene TRBJ2-7; D unresolved. CDR1 LGHDT and CDR2 YNNKEL come from the germline V gene (reference sequence). The CDR3 loop spans 12 amino acids. Trimming cost V 1 base and J 7 bases, with 8 bases left between them. The CDR3 coding sequence is TGTGCCAGCAGCCAAGCTGTGCGAGAGCAGTACTTC. It yields the protein CASSQAVREQYF.

The chain is built from TRBV19 and TRBJ1-1; possible D gene TRBD1, 5 bases. V was cut by 5 bases and J by 1 base, with 17 bases left in between. Germline V CDR1 and CDR2: LNHDA, SQIVND (reference sequence). This CDR3 comprises 16 residues. This CDR3 reads CASSPSTVARNTEAFF. For the CDR3, the DNA is TGTGCCAGTAGTCCCTCGACAGTAGCAAGGAACACTGAAGCTTTCTTT.

This chain joins TRBV25-1 and TRBJ1-6; D is unresolved. Germline V gene data show CDR1 as MGHDK and CDR2 as SYGVNS. V dropped 3 bases and J dropped 8 bases, with 20 bases sitting between them. The CDR3 runs to 17 residues. CDR3 in amino acids: CASSDQLNSGGHSPLHF. Written as DNA, the CDR3 is TGTGCCAGCAGTGACCAATTAAATAGTGGAGGCCATTCACCCCTCCACTTT.

This clone was seen a single time. This chain connects TRBV9 to TRBJ2-3; 12 bases are a match to TRBD2. The germline V gene has CDR1 SGDLS and CDR2 YYNGEE. The CDR3 covers 17 residues. The ends lost 4 bases at V and 1 base at J; junction bases unmatched: 7. The CDR3 region has the DNA TGTGCCAGCAGCCCCACGCGACTAGCGGGGGGCACAGATACGCAGTATTTT. Amino acids: CASSPTRLAGGTDTQYF.

This rearrangement joins TRBV11-2 to TRBJ2-1; TRBD2 matches at 10 bases. After removal of 4 bases from V and 10 bases from J, the junction contained 7 bases not matched to a gene. This CDR3 region has 14 residues. Germline CDR1 reads SGHAT; CDR2 reads FQNNGV. The CDR3, as DNA: TGTGCCAGCAGCTCTACCGGGACTAGCGCCGAGCAGTTCTTC. Its translation is CASSSTGTSAEQFF.

This clone was counted only a few times. CDR3 bases: TGTGCCAGCAGTTTAAAGGGGTCTGGGGAGCAGTACTTC. Translating it yields CASSLKGSGEQYF. The chain links TRBV28 to TRBJ2-7; tentative D call: TRBD1 (5 bases). Trimming cost V 2 bases and J 7 bases, with 12 bases left between them. This CDR3 contains 13 residues. Germline-derived CDR1 and CDR2 are MDHEN and SYDVKM. Full variable domain (missing parts from reference TRBV28 and TRBJ2-7): DVKVTQSSRYLVKRTGEKVFLECVQDMDHENMFWYRQDPGLGLRLIYFSYDVKMKEKGDIPEGYSVSREKKERFSLILESASTNQTSMYLCASSLKGSGEQYFGPGTRLTVT.

CDR3 protein: CASSRVGEKLFF. CDR3 in DNA: TGTGCCAGCAGCCGCGTCGGGGAAAAACTGTTTTTT. The chain is built from TRBV7-8 and TRBJ1-4; D is unclear. The V end lost 5 bases, the J end lost 8 bases, and 9 bases lay between the germline ends. The CDR3 runs to 12 residues. Germline assignment: CDR1 SGHVS and CDR2 FQNEAQ.